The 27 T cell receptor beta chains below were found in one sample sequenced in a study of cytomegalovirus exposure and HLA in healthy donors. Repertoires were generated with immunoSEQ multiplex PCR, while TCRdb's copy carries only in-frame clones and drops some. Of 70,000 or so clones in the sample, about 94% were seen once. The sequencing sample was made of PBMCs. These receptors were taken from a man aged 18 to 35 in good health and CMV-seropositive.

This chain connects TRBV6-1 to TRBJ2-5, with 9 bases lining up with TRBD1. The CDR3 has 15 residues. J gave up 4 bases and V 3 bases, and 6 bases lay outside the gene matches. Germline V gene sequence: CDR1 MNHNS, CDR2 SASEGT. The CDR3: CASSEGTGRPETQYF. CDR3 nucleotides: TGTGCCAGCAGTGAGGGGACAGGGCGTCCAGAGACCCAGTACTTC.

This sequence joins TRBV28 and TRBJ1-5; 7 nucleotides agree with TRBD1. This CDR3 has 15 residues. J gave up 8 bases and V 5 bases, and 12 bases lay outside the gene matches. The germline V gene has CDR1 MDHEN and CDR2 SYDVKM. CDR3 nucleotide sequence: TGTGCCAGCAGTCAACACGGCCGAGGGACAGAGCCCCAGCATTTT. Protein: CASSQHGRGTEPQHF.

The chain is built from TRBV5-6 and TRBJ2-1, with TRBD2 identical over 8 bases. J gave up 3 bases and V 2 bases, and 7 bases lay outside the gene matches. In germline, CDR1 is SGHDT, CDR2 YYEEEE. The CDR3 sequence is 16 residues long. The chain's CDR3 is CASSFPSGRYYNEQFF. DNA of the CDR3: TGTGCCAGCAGCTTTCCTAGCGGGCGGTACTACAATGAGCAGTTCTTC. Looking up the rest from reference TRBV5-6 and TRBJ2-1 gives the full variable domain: DAGVTQSPTHLIKTRGQQVTLRCSPKSGHDTVSWYQQALGQGPQFIFQYYEEEERQRGNFPDRFSGHQFPNYSSELNVNALLLGDSALYLCASSFPSGRYYNEQFFGPGTRLTVL.

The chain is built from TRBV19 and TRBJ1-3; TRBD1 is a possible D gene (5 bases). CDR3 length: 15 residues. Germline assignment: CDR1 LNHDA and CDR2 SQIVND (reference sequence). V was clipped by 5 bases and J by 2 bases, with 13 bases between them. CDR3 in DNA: TGTGCCAGTAGTTTATTCCGGGGGACTGGAAACACCATATATTTT. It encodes CASSLFRGTGNTIYF.

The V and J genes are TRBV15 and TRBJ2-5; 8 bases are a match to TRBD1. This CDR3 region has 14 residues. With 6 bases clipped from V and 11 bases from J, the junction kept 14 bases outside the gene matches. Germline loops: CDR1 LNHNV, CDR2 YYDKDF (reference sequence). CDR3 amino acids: CATSPSQGAKEQYF. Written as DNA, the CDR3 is TGTGCCACCAGTCCCTCCCAGGGGGCGAAAGAGCAGTACTTC.

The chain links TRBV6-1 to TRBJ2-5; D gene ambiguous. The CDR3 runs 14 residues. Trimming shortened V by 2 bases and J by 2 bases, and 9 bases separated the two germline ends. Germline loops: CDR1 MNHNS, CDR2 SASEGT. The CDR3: CASSESLPQETQYF. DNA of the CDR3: TGTGCCAGCAGTGAATCCCTTCCGCAAGAGACCCAGTACTTC.

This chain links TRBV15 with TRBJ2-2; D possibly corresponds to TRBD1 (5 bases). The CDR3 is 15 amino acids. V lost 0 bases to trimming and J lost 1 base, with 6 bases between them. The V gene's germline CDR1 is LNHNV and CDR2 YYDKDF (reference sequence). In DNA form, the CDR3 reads TGTGCCACCAGCAGAGACCAGGGGAACACCGGGGAGCTGTTTTTT. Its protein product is CATSRDQGNTGELFF.

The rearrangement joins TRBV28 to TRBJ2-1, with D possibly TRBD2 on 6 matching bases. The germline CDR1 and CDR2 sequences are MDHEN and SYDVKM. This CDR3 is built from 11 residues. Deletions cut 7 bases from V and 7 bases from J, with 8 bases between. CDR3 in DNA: TGTGCCAGCAAAAGCGGGAATGAGCAGTTCTTC. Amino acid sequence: CASKSGNEQFF.

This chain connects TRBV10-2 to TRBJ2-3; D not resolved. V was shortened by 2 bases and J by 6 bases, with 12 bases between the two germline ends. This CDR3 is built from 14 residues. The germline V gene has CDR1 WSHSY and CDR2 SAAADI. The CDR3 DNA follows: TGCGCCAGCAGTGAGCCTACCCCCCGGGATACGCAGTATTTT. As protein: CASSEPTPRDTQYF.

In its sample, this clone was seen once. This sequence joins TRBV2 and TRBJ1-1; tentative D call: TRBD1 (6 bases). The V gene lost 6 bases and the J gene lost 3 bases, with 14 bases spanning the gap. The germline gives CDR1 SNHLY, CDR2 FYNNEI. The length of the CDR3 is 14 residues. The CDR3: CASRRGGEHTEAFF. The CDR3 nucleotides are TGTGCCAGCAGGCGAGGGGGGGAGCACACTGAAGCTTTCTTT.

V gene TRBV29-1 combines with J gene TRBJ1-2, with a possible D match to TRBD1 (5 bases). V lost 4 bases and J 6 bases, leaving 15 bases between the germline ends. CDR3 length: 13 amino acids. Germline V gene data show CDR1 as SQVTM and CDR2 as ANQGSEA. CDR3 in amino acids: CSVASPGGDGYTF. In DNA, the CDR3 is TGCAGCGTTGCCTCCCCCGGGGGTGATGGCTACACCTTC.

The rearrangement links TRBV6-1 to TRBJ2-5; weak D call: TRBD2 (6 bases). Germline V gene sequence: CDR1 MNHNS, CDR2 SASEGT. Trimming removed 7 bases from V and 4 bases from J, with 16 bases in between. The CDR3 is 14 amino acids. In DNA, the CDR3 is TGTGCCAGCACCAATCGAGGGACTCCAGAGACCCAGTACTTC. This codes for CASTNRGTPETQYF.

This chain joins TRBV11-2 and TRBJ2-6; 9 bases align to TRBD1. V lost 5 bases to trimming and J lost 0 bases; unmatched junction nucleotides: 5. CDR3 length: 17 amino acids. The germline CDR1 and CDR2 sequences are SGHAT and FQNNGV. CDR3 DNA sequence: TGTGCCAGCAGCCCCGGACAGGGGTACTCTGGGGCCAACGTCCTGACTTTC. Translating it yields CASSPGQGYSGANVLTF.

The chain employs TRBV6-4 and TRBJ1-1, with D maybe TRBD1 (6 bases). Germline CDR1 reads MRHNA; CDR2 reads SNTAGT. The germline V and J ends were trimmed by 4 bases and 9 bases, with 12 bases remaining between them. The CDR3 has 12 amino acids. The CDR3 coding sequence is TGTGCCAGCAGTGGGGGGGGCGGGAAAGCTTTCTTT. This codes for CASSGGGGKAFF.

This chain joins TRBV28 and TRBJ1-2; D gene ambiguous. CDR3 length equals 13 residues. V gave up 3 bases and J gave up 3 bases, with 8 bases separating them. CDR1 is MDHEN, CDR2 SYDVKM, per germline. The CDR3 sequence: CASSFGGYYGYTF. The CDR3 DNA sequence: TGTGCCAGCAGTTTTGGCGGATACTATGGCTACACCTTC.

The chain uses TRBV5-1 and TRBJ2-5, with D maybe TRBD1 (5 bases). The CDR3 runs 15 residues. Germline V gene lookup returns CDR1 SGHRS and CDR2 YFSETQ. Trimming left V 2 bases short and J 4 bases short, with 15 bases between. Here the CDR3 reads CASSFTGRIGETQYF. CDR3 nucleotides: TGCGCCAGCAGCTTTACAGGCCGTATTGGAGAGACCCAGTACTTC.

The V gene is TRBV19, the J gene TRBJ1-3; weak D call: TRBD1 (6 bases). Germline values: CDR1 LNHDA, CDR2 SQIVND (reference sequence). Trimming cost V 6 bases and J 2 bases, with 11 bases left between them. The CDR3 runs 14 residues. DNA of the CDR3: TGTGCCAGTAGCACACAGGGAGCTGGAAACACCATATATTTT. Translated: CASSTQGAGNTIYF.

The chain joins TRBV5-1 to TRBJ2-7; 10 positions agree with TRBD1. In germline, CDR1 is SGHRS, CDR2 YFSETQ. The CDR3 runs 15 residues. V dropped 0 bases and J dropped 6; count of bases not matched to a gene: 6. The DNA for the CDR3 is TGCGCCAGCAGCTTGGTGGGACAGGGGTCTATCGAGCAGTACTTC. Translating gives CASSLVGQGSIEQYF. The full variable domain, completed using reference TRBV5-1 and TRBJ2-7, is KAGVTQTPRYLIKTRGQQVTLSCSPISGHRSVSWYQQTPGQGLQFLFEYFSETQRNKGNFPGRFSGRQFSNSRSEMNVSTLELGDSALYLCASSLVGQGSIEQYFGPGTRLTVT.

CDR3 DNA sequence: TGTGCCAGCAGCTTATTGAGGGGGCCCTTATACTACGAGCAGTACTTC. Its protein product is CASSLLRGPLYYEQYF. V and J are TRBV11-2 and TRBJ2-7; 7 nucleotides line up with TRBD1. This CDR3 is 16 amino acids long. The ends lost 2 bases at V and 3 bases at J; junction bases unmatched: 10. Germline values: CDR1 SGHAT, CDR2 FQNNGV.

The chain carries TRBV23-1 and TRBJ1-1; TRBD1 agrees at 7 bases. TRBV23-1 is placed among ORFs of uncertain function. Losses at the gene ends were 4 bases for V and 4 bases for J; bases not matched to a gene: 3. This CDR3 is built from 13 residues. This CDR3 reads CASSPSGGTEAFF. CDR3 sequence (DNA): TGCGCCAGCAGTCCATCAGGGGGCACTGAAGCTTTCTTT.

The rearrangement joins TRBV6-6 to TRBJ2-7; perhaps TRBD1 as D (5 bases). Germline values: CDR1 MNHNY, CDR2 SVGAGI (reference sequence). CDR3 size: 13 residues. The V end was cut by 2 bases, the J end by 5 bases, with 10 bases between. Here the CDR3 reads CASSYPGNDEQYF. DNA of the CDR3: TGTGCCAGCAGTTACCCAGGGAACGACGAGCAGTACTTC.

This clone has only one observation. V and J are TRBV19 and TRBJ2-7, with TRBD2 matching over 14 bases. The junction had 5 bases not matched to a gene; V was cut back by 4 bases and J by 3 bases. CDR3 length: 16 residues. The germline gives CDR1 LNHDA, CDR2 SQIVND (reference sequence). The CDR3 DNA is TGTGCCAGTAGTACGAGGACTAGCGGGAGGAGCTACGAGCAGTACTTC. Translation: CASSTRTSGRSYEQYF.

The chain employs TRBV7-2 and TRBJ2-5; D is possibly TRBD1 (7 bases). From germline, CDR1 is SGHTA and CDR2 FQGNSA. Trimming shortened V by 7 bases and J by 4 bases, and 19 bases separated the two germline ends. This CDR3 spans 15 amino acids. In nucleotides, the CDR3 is TGTGCCAGCACCCCCCCAGGGGGGCGATCAGAGACCCAGTACTTC. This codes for CASTPPGGRSETQYF.

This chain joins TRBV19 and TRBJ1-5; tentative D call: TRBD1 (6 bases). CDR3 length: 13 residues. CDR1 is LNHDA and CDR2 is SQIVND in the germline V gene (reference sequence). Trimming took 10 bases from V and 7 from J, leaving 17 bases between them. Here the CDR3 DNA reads TGTGCCACCCAATGGACAGATGGCCAGCCCCAGCATTTT. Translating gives CATQWTDGQPQHF.

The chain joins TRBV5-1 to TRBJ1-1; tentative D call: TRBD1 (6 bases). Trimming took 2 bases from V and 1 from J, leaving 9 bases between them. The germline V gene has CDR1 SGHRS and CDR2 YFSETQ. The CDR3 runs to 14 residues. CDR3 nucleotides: TGCGCCAGCAGCTTTGGACAGACGAACACTGAAGCTTTCTTT. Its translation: CASSFGQTNTEAFF.

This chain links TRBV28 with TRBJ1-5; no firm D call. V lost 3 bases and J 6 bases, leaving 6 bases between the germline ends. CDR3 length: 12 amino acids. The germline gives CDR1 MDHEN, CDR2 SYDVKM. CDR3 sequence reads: CASSFVGQPQHF. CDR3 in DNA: TGTGCCAGCAGTTTTGTCGGTCAGCCCCAGCATTTT.

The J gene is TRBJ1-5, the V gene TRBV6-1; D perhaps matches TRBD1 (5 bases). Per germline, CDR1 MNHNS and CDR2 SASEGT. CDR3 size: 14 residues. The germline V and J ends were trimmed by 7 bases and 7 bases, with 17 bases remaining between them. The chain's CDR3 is CASIDSGSVQPQHF. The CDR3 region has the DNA TGTGCCAGCATAGACTCAGGGTCGGTCCAGCCCCAGCATTTT.